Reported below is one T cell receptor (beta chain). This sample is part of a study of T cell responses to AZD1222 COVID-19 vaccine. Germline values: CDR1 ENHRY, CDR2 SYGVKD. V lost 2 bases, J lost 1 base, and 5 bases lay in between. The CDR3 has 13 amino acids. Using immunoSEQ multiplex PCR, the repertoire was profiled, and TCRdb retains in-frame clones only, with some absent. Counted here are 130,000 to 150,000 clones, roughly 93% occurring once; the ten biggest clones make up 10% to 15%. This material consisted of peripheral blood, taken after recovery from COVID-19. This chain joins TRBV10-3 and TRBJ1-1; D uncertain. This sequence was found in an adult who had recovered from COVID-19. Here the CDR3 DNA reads TGTGCCATCAGTGAGAGTCAGAACACTGAAGCTTTCTTT. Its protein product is CAISESQNTEAFF.